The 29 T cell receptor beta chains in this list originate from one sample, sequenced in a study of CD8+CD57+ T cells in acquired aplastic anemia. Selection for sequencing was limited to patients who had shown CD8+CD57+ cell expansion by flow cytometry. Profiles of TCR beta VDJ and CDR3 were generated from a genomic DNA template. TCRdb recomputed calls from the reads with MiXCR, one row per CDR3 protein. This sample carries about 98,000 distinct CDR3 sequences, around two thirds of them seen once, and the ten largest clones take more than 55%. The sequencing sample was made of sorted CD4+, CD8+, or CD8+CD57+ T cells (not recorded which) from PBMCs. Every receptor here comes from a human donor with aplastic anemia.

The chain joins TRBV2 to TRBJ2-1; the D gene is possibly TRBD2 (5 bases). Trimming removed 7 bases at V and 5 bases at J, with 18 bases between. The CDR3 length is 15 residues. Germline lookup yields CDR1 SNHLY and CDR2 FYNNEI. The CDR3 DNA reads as TGTGCCAGCACTAGGCTAGCCGAAACCCACAATGAGCAGTTCTTC. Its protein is CASTRLAETHNEQFF.

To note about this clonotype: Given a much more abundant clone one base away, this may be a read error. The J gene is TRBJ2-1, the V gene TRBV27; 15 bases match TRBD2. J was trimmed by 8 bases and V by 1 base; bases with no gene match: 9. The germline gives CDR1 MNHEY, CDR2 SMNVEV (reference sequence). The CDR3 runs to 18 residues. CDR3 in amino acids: CASSLWVGLAGGGDEQFF. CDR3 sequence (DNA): TGTGCCAGCAGTTTATGGGTAGGACTAGCGGGAGGGGGAGATGAGCAGTTCTTC.

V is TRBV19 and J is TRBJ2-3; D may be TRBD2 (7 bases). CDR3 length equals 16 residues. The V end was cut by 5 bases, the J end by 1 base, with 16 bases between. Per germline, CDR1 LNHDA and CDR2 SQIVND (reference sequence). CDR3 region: CASSLNWGGRTDTQYF. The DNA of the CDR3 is TGTGCCAGTAGTCTTAACTGGGGGGGGCGCACAGATACGCAGTATTTT.

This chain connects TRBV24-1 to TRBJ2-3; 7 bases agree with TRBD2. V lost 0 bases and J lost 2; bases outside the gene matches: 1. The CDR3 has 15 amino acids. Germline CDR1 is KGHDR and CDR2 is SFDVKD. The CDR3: CATSDLAGVTDTQYF. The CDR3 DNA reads TGTGCCACCAGTGATTTGGCGGGGGTCACAGATACGCAGTATTTT.

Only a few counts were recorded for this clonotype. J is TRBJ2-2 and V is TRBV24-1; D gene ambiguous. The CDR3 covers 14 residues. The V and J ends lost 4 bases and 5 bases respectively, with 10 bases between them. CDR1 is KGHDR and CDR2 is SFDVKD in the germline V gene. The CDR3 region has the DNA TGTGCCACCAGTGACAACGTCGGGACCGGGGAGCTGTTTTTT. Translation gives CATSDNVGTGELFF.

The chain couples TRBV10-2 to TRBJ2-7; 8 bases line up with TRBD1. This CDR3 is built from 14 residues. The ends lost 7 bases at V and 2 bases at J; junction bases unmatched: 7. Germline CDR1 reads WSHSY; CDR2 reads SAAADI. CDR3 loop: CASNPGQAAYEQYF. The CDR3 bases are TGCGCCAGCAATCCGGGACAGGCCGCCTACGAGCAGTACTTC.

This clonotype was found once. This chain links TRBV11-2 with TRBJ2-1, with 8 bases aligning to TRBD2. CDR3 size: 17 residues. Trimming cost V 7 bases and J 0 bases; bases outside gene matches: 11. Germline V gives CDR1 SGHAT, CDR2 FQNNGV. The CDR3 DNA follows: TGTGCCAGCACCATCCAGGCGGGAGGCAGCTCCTACAATGAGCAGTTCTTC. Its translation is CASTIQAGGSSYNEQFF.

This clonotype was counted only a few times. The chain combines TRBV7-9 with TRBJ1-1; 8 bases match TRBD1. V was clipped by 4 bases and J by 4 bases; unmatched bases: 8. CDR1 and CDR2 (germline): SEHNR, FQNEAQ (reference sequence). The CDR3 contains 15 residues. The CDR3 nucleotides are TGTGCCAGCAGCTCCAAACAGGGGGTTATCACTGAAGCTTTCTTT. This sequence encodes CASSSKQGVITEAFF.

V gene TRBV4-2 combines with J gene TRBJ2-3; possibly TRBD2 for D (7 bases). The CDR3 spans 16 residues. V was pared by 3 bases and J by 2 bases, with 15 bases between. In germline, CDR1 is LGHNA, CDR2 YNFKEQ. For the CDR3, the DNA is TGTGCCAGCAGCCAGGGCGGGGGACAATACACAGATACGCAGTATTTT. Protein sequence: CASSQGGGQYTDTQYF.

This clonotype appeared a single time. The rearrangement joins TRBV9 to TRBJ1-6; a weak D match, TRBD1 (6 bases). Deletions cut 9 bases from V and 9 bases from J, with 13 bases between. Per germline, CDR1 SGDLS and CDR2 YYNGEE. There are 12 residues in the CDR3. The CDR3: CATSGEGSPLHF. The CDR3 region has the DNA TGTGCCACCTCAGGGGAAGGTTCACCCCTCCACTTT.

CDR3 bases: TGTGCCAGCAGCTTAGCTGGCGCGCCGAGAGATACGCAGTATTTT. It is translated as CASSLAGAPRDTQYF. The chain uses TRBV7-2 and TRBJ2-3; D is unresolved. The CDR3 consists of 15 residues. Trimming removed 0 bases at V and 5 bases at J, with 12 bases between. Germline V gene data show CDR1 as SGHTA and CDR2 as FQGNSA. Variable domain in full (rest from reference TRBV7-2 and TRBJ2-3): GAGVSQSPSNKVTEKGKDVELRCDPISGHTALYWYRQSLGQGLEFLIYFQGNSAPDKSGLPSDRFSAERTGGSVSTLTIQRTQQEDSAVYLCASSLAGAPRDTQYFGPGTRLTVL.

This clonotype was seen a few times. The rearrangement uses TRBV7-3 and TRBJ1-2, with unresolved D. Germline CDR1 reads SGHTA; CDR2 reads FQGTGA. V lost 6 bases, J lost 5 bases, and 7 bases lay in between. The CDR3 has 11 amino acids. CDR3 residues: CASRSEYGYTF. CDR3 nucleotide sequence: TGTGCCAGCAGGTCAGAGTATGGCTACACCTTC.

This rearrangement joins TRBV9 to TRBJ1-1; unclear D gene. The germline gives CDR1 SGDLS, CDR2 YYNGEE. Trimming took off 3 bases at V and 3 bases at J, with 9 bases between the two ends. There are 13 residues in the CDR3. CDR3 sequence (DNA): TGTGCCAGCAGCGATCAAGTGGACACTGAAGCTTTCTTT. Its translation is CASSDQVDTEAFF.

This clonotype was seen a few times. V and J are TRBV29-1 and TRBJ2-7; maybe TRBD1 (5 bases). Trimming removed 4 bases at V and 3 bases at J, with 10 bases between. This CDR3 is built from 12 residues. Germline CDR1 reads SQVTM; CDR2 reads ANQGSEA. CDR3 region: CSVVAQGYEQYF. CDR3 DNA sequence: TGCAGCGTTGTGGCGCAGGGCTACGAGCAGTACTTC.

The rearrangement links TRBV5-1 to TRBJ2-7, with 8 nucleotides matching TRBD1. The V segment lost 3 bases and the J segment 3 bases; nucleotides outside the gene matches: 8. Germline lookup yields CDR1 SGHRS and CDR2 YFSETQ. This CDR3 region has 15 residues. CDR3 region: CASSSPGQDIYEQYF. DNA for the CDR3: TGCGCCAGCAGCTCTCCGGGACAGGACATCTACGAGCAGTACTTC. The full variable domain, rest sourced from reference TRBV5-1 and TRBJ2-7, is KAGVTQTPRYLIKTRGQQVTLSCSPISGHRSVSWYQQTPGQGLQFLFEYFSETQRNKGNFPGRFSGRQFSNSRSEMNVSTLELGDSALYLCASSSPGQDIYEQYFGPGTRLTVT.

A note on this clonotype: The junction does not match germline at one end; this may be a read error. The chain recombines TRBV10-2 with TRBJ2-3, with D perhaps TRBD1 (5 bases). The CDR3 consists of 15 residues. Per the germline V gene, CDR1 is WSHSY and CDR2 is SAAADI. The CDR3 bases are TGTGCCAGCAGTGACTCGCAGGGTAGCACAGATACGCAGTATTTT. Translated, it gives CASSDSQGSTDTQYF.

CDR3 nucleotides: TGTGCCATCAGTGACATGGGTGAGACCCAGTACTTC. Translating gives CAISDMGETQYF. The V call is TRBV10-3, the J call TRBJ2-5; D gene ambiguous. V was pared by 3 bases and J by 5 bases, with 7 bases between. Germline CDR1 ENHRY, CDR2 SYGVKD. This CDR3 comprises 12 residues.

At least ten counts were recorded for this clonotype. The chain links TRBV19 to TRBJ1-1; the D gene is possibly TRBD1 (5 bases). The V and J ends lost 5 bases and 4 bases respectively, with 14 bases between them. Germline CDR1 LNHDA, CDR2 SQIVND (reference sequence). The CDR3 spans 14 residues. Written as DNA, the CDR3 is TGTGCCAGTAGTCCGACAGTTTATGGCACTGAAGCTTTCTTT. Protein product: CASSPTVYGTEAFF.

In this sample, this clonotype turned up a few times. The CDR3 sequence is CSARTAYEQYF. Here the CDR3 DNA reads TGCAGTGCTCGGACAGCCTACGAGCAGTACTTC. The chain has TRBV20-1 and TRBJ2-7; a possible D gene is TRBD1 (6 bases). The length of the CDR3 is 11 residues. V lost 5 bases and J 2 bases, leaving 7 bases between the germline ends. Germline-derived CDR1 and CDR2 are DFQATT and SNEGSKA (reference sequence).

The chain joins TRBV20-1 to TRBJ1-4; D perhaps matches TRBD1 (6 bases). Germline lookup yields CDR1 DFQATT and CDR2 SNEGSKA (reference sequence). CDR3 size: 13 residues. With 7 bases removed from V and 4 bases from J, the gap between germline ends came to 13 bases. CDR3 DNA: TGCAGTGGCGGGAAGGGGGGTAATGAAAAACTGTTTTTT. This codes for CSGGKGGNEKLFF.

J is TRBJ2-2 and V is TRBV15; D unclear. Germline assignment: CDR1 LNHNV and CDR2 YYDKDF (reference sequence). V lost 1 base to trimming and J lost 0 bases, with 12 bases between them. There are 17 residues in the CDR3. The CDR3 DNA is TGTGCCACCAGCAGAGGGCTTAGGGCATCGAACACCGGGGAGCTGTTTTTT. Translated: CATSRGLRASNTGELFF.

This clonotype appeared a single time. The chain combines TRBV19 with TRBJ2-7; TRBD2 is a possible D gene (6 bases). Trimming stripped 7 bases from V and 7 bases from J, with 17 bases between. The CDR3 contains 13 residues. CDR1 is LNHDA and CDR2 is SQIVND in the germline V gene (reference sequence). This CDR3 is CASMEFEGREQYF. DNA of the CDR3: TGTGCCAGTATGGAGTTTGAGGGGAGGGAGCAGTACTTC.

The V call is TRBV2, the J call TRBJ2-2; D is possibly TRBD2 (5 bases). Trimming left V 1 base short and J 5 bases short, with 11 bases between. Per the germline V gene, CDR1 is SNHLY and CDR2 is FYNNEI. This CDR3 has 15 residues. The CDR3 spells CASSEGVSGTGELFF. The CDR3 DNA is TGTGCCAGCAGTGAAGGGGTCTCGGGAACCGGGGAGCTGTTTTTT.

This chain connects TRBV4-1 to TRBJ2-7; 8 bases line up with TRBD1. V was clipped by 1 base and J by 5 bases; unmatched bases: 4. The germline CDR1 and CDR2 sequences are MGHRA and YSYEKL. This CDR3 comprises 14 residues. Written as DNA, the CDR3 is TGCGCCAGCAGCCAAGGGGACAGGTACGACGAGCAGTACTTC. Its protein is CASSQGDRYDEQYF.

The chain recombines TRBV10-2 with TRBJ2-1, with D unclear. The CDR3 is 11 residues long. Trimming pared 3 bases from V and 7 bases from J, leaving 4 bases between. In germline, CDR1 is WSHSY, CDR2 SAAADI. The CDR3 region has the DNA TGCGCCAGCAGTGATGGGAATGAGCAGTTCTTC. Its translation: CASSDGNEQFF.

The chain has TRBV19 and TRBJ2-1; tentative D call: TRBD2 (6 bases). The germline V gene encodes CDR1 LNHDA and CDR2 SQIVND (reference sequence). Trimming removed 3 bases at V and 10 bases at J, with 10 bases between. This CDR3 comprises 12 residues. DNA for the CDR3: TGTGCCAGTAGTATGGAGCGGGTCGAGCAGTTCTTC. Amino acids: CASSMERVEQFF. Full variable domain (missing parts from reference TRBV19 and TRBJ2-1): DGGITQSPKYLFRKEGQNVTLSCEQNLNHDAMYWYRQDPGQGLRLIYYSQIVNDFQKGDIAEGYSVSREKKESFPLTVTSAQKNPTAFYLCASSMERVEQFFGPGTRLTVL.

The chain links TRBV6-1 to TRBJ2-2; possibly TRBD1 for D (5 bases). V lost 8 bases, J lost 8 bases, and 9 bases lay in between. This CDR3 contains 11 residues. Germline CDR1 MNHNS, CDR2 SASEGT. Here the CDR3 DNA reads TGTGCCAGCTACAGGTCTGGGGAGCTGTTTTTT. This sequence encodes CASYRSGELFF.

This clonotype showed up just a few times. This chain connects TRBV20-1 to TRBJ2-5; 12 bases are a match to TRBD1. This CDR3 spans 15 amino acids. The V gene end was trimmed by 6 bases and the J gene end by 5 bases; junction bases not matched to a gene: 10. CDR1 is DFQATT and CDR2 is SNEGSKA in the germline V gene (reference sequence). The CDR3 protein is CSAAGTGGVSETQYF. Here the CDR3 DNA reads TGCAGTGCGGCCGGGACAGGGGGCGTATCGGAGACCCAGTACTTC.

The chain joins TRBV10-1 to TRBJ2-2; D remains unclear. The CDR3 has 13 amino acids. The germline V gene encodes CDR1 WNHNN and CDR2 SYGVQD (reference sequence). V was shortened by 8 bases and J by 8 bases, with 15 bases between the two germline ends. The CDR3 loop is CASRNPNVGELFF. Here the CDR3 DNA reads TGCGCCAGCCGAAACCCCAACGTTGGGGAGCTGTTTTTT.